This TCR beta chain was sequenced for a study of TIL therapy for anti-PD-1-resistant metastatic lung cancer. The V segment lost 2 bases and the J segment 6 bases; nucleotides outside the gene matches: 5. Per germline, CDR1 MNHNY and CDR2 SVGAGI (reference sequence). The CDR3 consists of 15 residues. The libraries were made with immunoSEQ v3. TCRdb's copy holds only in-frame clones and misses some; the assay was immunoSEQ multiplex PCR. The table has about 59,000 clones, less than 85% seen once. Described time point: pre-treatment sample, taken before nivolumab and TIL therapy. This sample comprised blood, obtained at baseline. V is TRBV6-6 and J is TRBJ1-5; 9 bases agree with TRBD1. This TCR was recovered from a person aged 25 to 85 with non-small cell lung cancer. CDR3 loop: CASSYLNRGPQPQHF. CDR3 DNA sequence: TGTGCCAGCAGTTACCTTAACAGGGGGCCTCAGCCCCAGCATTTT.